The 4 T cell receptor beta chains below come from one sample, sequenced in a study of response to subunit inactivated influenza vaccine. TCRdb fed the RT-PCR reads into MiXCR, producing one record per CDR3 protein. The repertoire holds hundreds of thousands of distinct CDR3 sequences, with 15% to 18% as singletons. This material consisted of PBMCs from blood, taken 11 to 12 days after vaccination. The receptors here all came from a man aged 50-60 years who received an inactivated influenza vaccine.

This clonotype was seen a few times. V is TRBV30 and J is TRBJ2-4; the match to TRBD2 covers 11 bases. The germline gives CDR1 GTSNPN, CDR2 SVGIG (reference sequence). The CDR3 has 15 amino acids. V gave up 7 bases and J gave up 1 base; unmatched junction bases: 6. The CDR3 bases are TGTGCCTTTTGGACTAGCGGGTATGCCAAAAACATTCAGTACTTC. This translates into CAFWTSGYAKNIQYF.

The sample holds a few counts of this clonotype. The genes are TRBV12-3 or TRBV12-4 and TRBJ1-1; D is ambiguous. The CDR3 sequence is 14 residues long. Trimming left V 3 bases short and J 1 base short, with 9 bases between. The CDR3 protein is CASSFFTRNTEAFF. DNA of the CDR3: TGTGCCAGCAGTTTTTTTACGAGGAACACTGAAGCTTTCTTT.

This clonotype was detected a few times. The chain is built from TRBV5-1 and TRBJ2-1; 8 positions match TRBD2. The V and J ends lost 2 bases and 4 bases, in that order; junction bases with no gene match: 8. The CDR3 is made up of 16 amino acids. CDR1 SGHRS and CDR2 YFSETQ come from the germline V gene. CDR3 in DNA: TGCGCCAGCAGCTTCAGCAGCGGGAGCGAATACAATGAGCAGTTCTTC. Translating gives CASSFSSGSEYNEQFF.

This clonotype has just one count. The J gene is TRBJ2-7, the V gene TRBV2; 8 bases are a match to TRBD2. CDR1 and CDR2 (germline): SNHLY, FYNNEI. Trimming took 4 bases from V and 6 from J; bases not matched to a gene: 5. The CDR3 sequence is 13 residues long. DNA of the CDR3: TGTGCCAGCAGTGTTACCGGGGGGGTCGAGCAGTACTTC. Encoded protein: CASSVTGGVEQYF.